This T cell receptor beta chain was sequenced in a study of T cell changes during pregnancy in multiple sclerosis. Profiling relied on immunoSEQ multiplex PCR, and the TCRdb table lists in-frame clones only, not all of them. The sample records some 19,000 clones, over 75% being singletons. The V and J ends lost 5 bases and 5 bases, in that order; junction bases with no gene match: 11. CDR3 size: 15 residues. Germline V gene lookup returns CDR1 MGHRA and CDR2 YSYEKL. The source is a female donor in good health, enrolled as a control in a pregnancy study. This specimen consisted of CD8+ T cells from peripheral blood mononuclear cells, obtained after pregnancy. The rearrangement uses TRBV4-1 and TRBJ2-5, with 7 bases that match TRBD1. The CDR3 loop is CASSGRTGTRETQYF. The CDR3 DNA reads TGCGCCAGCAGCGGAAGGACAGGAACGAGGGAGACCCAGTACTTC.